The clone carrying this T cell receptor beta chain was counted only a few times. The antigen remains unidentified. This sample is part of a study of T cells in localized non-small cell lung cancer. Assay: immunoSEQ multiplex PCR; the TCRdb copy retains only in-frame clones and omits some. In the table there are 35,000 to 40,000 clones, approximately 89% of which are singletons. Study-wide results and caveats: The study detected a median approximately 55 of the top 100 tumor clones in adjacent lung. Highest T cell clonality was seen in uninvolved adjacent lung, surpassing that measured in tumor.

The sample was peripheral blood, taken before any cancer treatment. The sequence derives from a woman aged 35 to 69 with stage I lung adenocarcinoma.

CDR3: CASSEHGQNTEAFF. In DNA, the CDR3 is TGTGCCAGCAGTGAACACGGACAGAACACTGAAGCTTTCTTT. The rearrangement uses TRBV6-1 and TRBJ1-1; the D gene is possibly TRBD1 (5 bases). Trimming shortened V by 2 bases and J by 1 base, and 8 bases separated the two germline ends. CDR3 size: 14 residues. Germline V gene data show CDR1 as MNHNS and CDR2 as SASEGT.